This T cell receptor beta chain appears in the sequencing data of a study of T cell responses to AZD1222 COVID-19 vaccine. The repertoire was sequenced with immunoSEQ multiplex PCR; TCRdb's copy has only in-frame clones and lacks some. The sample includes roughly 82,000 clones, roughly 85% of them seen just once. Findings and caveats of the study: It should be noted that donors were predominantly white British and more often female, and clonal diversity was possibly underestimated. Just five or six AZD1222 recipients were seropositive at baseline. Elevations in Spike-specific TCR breadth and depth followed administration of two AZD1222 doses.

A word on this clone: Antigen: not known.

CDR1 is LGHNT, CDR2 FRNRAP, per germline. The CDR3 runs 16 residues. V was pared by 0 bases and J by 6 bases, with 15 bases between. This sample comprised peripheral blood, obtained on day 0 of AZD1222 vaccination. The receptor was isolated from an adult in good health. The rearrangement links TRBV12-5 to TRBJ1-5; tentatively, D is TRBD1 (5 bases). This CDR3 reads CASGLVVSGGGQPQHF. The CDR3, as DNA: TGTGCTAGTGGTTTGGTAGTCTCCGGGGGGGGTCAGCCCCAGCATTTT.